The entry that follows covers one T cell receptor beta chain sequence. Its antigen is unidentified. The CDR3 length is 14 residues. Germline V gene sequence: CDR1 SGHTS, CDR2 YDEGEE. Trimming took 0 bases from V and 2 from J; bases not matched to a gene: 1. The data belong to a study of T cell responses to AZD1222 COVID-19 vaccine. Here immunoSEQ multiplex PCR was the method, and the copy in TCRdb shows in-frame clones only, minus some. Here the sample spans 65,000 to 85,000 clones, about 88% being singletons. General study points: A rise in Spike-specific TCR breadth and depth followed two AZD1222 doses. Mapped onto spike, vaccine-associated CD4 TCRs spanned it and were dominant at 160-218 and 743-854. Clonal diversity was possibly underestimated, and the donors were mostly white British, with more females. Reportedly, nearly half of unique spike TCRs recognized epitopes outside B.1.351/B.1.1.7 mutations.

The sequence was collected from an adult in good health. The material was peripheral blood, obtained on day 0 of AZD1222 vaccination. V and J are TRBV5-8 and TRBJ1-2, with 7 bases matching TRBD1. As DNA, the CDR3 is TGTGCCAGCAGCTTGGGACAGGGCAACTATGGCTACACCTTC. Residues: CASSLGQGNYGYTF.